This passage covers 17 T cell receptor beta chains from one sample sequenced in a study of T cells in Graves' hyperthyroidism and ophthalmopathy. From RNA transcripts, TCR beta CDR3 regions were amplified. The HTBI primer set served for first-round RT-PCR of the TCR CDR3. TCRdb used MiXCR to reprocess the multiplex PCR reads, holding one entry per CDR3 protein. Counted here are more than 450,000 distinct CDR3 sequences, approximately 14% occurring once; the ten biggest clones make up around 14%. Sequenced: blood. The receptors here all came from a woman aged 40 to 50 with Graves' hyperthyroidism.

This clonotype showed up just a few times. V usage is TRBV27 and J usage is TRBJ2-7; D might be TRBD1 (7 bases). The CDR3 extends over 14 amino acids. The V gene lost 3 bases and the J gene lost 2 bases, with 11 bases spanning the gap. Germline V gene sequence: CDR1 MNHEY, CDR2 SMNVEV (reference sequence). CDR3 protein: CASSFTRGAYEQYF. The CDR3 DNA sequence: TGTGCCAGCAGTTTCACCAGGGGGGCCTACGAGCAGTACTTC.

The chain carries TRBV29-1 and TRBJ1-2; D is perhaps TRBD1 (5 bases). Germline lookup yields CDR1 SQVTM and CDR2 ANQGSEA. CDR3 length: 15 residues. The ends were cut back, 5 bases at V and 5 bases at J, with 21 bases in the middle. The CDR3 region has the DNA TGCAGCGTTCAATGGTCGGGGACTCCGGGGTATGGCTACACCTTC. This codes for CSVQWSGTPGYGYTF.

This clonotype was seen ten or more times. The J gene is TRBJ2-7, the V gene TRBV28, with 11 nucleotides matching TRBD1. The CDR3 consists of 15 residues. The junction had 12 bases not matched to a gene; V was cut back by 5 bases and J by 9 bases. Germline CDR1 MDHEN, CDR2 SYDVKM. In DNA form, the CDR3 reads TGTGCCAGCAGTCCCACCGGACAGGGGGCGAAGGGGCAGTACTTC. Its translation: CASSPTGQGAKGQYF.

The gene calls are TRBV5-1 and TRBJ2-3, with TRBD1 as a possible D gene (5 bases). The germline V gene has CDR1 SGHRS and CDR2 YFSETQ. The germline V and J ends were trimmed by 4 bases and 0 bases, with 18 bases remaining between them. CDR3 length: 17 residues. The CDR3 loop reads CASSPATGVTSTDTQYF. The CDR3 bases are TGCGCCAGCAGCCCGGCTACAGGAGTAACTAGCACAGATACGCAGTATTTT.

Points on this clonotype: An end of the junction does not agree with germline; a read error may underlie this. The chain employs TRBV29-1 and TRBJ1-1; 10 bases are shared with TRBD1. From germline, CDR1 is SQVTM and CDR2 ANQGSEA. CDR3 length equals 17 residues. CDR3 residues: CIVDPIPTGGADTEAFF. For the CDR3, the DNA is TGCATCGTTGACCCAATCCCGACAGGGGGCGCGGACACTGAAGCTTTCTTT.

This clonotype was seen many times. The rearrangement uses TRBV29-1 and TRBJ2-1; 11 nucleotides match TRBD1. The CDR3 sequence is 14 residues long. Trimming took 6 bases from V and 8 from J; bases not matched to a gene: 9. The V gene's germline CDR1 is SQVTM and CDR2 ANQGSEA. In DNA form, the CDR3 reads TGCAGCGTCCCCGGGACAGGGGGTGTACATGAGCAGTTCTTC. Protein: CSVPGTGGVHEQFF.

V gene TRBV5-6 combines with J gene TRBJ2-2; possibly TRBD2 for D (5 bases). CDR3 length: 13 amino acids. Trimming removed 4 bases from V and 8 bases from J, with 12 bases in between. CDR1 SGHDT and CDR2 YYEEEE come from the germline V gene. CDR3 in amino acids: CASSPWERGELFF. CDR3 DNA sequence: TGTGCCAGCAGCCCCTGGGAGCGTGGGGAGCTGTTTTTT.

This clonotype was seen repeatedly, ten times or more. V gene TRBV7-9 combines with J gene TRBJ2-3, with 9 bases that match TRBD2. J gave up 4 bases and V 5 bases, and 4 bases lay outside the gene matches. The CDR3 has 14 amino acids. CDR1 SEHNR and CDR2 FQNEAQ come from the germline V gene (reference sequence). CDR3 sequence reads: CASSPGLASDTQYF. The DNA for the CDR3 is TGTGCCAGCAGCCCGGGACTAGCTTCAGATACGCAGTATTTT.

CDR3 sequence: CSAQTSGTETQYF. The CDR3 bases are TGCAGTGCCCAGACTAGCGGGACGGAGACCCAGTACTTC. The genes are TRBV20-1 and TRBJ2-5; 11 bases line up with TRBD2. V lost 6 bases and J lost 5; bases outside the gene matches: 5. The length of the CDR3 is 13 residues. Germline CDR1 DFQATT, CDR2 SNEGSKA (reference sequence).

This clonotype has at least ten counts. The J gene is TRBJ2-5, the V gene TRBV7-2, with TRBD1 matching 8 bases. V shed 10 bases and J 1 base; nucleotides not matched to a gene: 8. This CDR3 has 14 residues. Per the germline V gene, CDR1 is SGHTA and CDR2 is FQGNSA. CDR3 in amino acids: CAIGDRSTQETQYF. CDR3 DNA sequence: TGTGCCATCGGGGACAGGTCGACCCAAGAGACCCAGTACTTC.

This chain links TRBV10-3 with TRBJ1-5; D is unclear. V shed 4 bases and J shed 0 bases, with 4 bases lying between them. Germline loops: CDR1 ENHRY, CDR2 SYGVKD. The CDR3 consists of 13 residues. CDR3 loop: CAISVDSNQPQHF. CDR3 nucleotides: TGTGCCATCAGTGTCGATAGCAATCAGCCCCAGCATTTT.

This clonotype was recorded a few times. The rearrangement uses TRBV11-2 and TRBJ1-2; the D is unclear. The CDR3 runs to 14 residues. Trimming shortened V by 7 bases and J by 5 bases, and 17 bases separated the two germline ends. Germline lookup yields CDR1 SGHAT and CDR2 FQNNGV. The CDR3: CASKDTLSSYGYTF. In nucleotides, the CDR3 is TGTGCCAGCAAAGACACATTATCCAGTTATGGCTACACCTTC.

This chain joins TRBV6-2 or TRBV6-3 and TRBJ1-5, with 9 bases matching TRBD1. V gave up 5 bases and J gave up 9 bases; unmatched junction bases: 11. The length of the CDR3 is 15 residues. Germline loops: CDR1 MNHEY, CDR2 SVGEGT. The CDR3 loop reads CASSPAPQGAGPQHF. The CDR3 DNA sequence: TGTGCCAGCAGTCCTGCTCCACAGGGGGCAGGGCCCCAGCATTTT.

This clonotype occurred many times. The chain combines TRBV15 with TRBJ2-7, with D possibly being TRBD2 (5 bases). The CDR3 is 15 amino acids. Trimming took off 1 base at V and 2 bases at J, with 12 bases between the two ends. Germline V gene sequence: CDR1 LNHNV, CDR2 YYDKDF (reference sequence). CDR3 nucleotide sequence: TGTGCCACCAGCAGAGTGGACTTCTCCGCCTACGAGCAGTACTTC. Translated: CATSRVDFSAYEQYF.

Points on this clonotype: Sequence at one end of the junction differs from germline and may be a read error. The CDR3 bases are TGTGCCAGCAGTCGATCTCTTGGCAGCTACAAGCAGTACTTC. It specifies CASSRSLGSYKQYF. This sequence joins TRBV12-3 or TRBV12-4 and TRBJ2-7; D is unresolved. The CDR3 has 14 amino acids.

This clonotype was counted at least ten times. The chain links TRBV6-1 to TRBJ1-5; the D is unclear. There are 15 residues in the CDR3. Germline V gives CDR1 MNHNS, CDR2 SASEGT. V dropped 6 bases and J dropped 2 bases, with 14 bases sitting between them. CDR3 in DNA: TGTGCCAGCAGGGAGACGAGTAGGGGCAATCAGCCCCAGCATTTT. This sequence encodes CASRETSRGNQPQHF.

At least ten counts were recorded for this clonotype. V is TRBV28 and J is TRBJ2-5; 10 bases align to TRBD2. CDR1 and CDR2 from the germline V gene are MDHEN and SYDVKM. After removal of 3 bases from V and 6 bases from J, the junction contained 4 bases not matched to a gene. There are 14 residues in the CDR3. For the CDR3, the DNA is TGTGCCAGCAGTTTCCTAGCGGGAGTAAAGACCCAGTACTTC. It is translated as CASSFLAGVKTQYF.